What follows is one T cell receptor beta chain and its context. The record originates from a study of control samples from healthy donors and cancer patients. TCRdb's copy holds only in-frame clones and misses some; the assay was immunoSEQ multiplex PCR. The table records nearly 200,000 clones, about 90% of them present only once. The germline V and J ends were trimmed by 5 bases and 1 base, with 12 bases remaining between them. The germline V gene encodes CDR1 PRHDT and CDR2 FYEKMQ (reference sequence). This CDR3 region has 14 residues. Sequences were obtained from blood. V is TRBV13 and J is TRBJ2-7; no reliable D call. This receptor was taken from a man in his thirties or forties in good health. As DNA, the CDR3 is TGTGCCAGCAGCGTACAAGGGTGGTCCTACGAGCAGTACTTC. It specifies CASSVQGWSYEQYF.